This T cell receptor beta chain was sequenced for a study of neoadjuvant nivolumab and ipilimumab in lung cancer. Comments on this clone: Its antigen is currently unknown.

The study, taken as a whole, reports: Only two of four nivolumab-treated tumors gained richness and clonality by surgery. Blood richness before therapy tracked richness in tumors resected after neoadjuvant therapy. Pathologic regression was not significantly tied to TCR clonality. Resected tumors had greater TCR richness and clonality than uninvolved lung.

TCRdb's copy holds only in-frame clones and misses some; the assay was immunoSEQ multiplex PCR. The table lists 30,000 to 45,000 clones, approximately 89% of them singletons. Germline V gene lookup returns CDR1 MNHEY and CDR2 SMNVEV (reference sequence). V was trimmed by 8 bases and J by 3 bases, leaving 11 bases between them. CDR3 length: 12 amino acids. The source of this sequence is an adult with non-small cell lung cancer. The chain uses TRBV27 and TRBJ2-7; a possible D gene is TRBD2 (5 bases). Specimen: peripheral blood, collected before neoadjuvant nivolumab, alone or with ipilimumab. The CDR3 nucleotides are TGTGCCAGCGGGAGCGTAATCTACGAGCAGTACTTC. Its protein is CASGSVIYEQYF.